This TCR beta chain was profiled in a study of cytomegalovirus exposure and HLA in healthy donors. Study-wide background: Within the Caucasian-associated ancestry cluster were more than 75% of the roughly 400 genotyped donors.

Concerning this clone itself: No antigen is known for it.

The CDR3 covers 12 residues. Germline V CDR1 and CDR2: MDHEN, SYDVKM. V lost 4 bases, J lost 7 bases, and 7 bases lay in between. When sampled, the donors appeared nominally healthy, though they likely had unrecorded immune exposures. Broader study findings: Specificity of a few CMV-associated chains for CMV antigens was verified in vitro. The investigators catalogued 164 TCR beta chains as cytomegalovirus-associated.

The PCR used 60 Vbeta and 13 Jbeta primers. Sequencing used immunoSEQ multiplex PCR; TCRdb keeps in-frame clones, though not all of them. This sample has 120,000 or so clones, with about 80% found just once. Sequencing was carried out using PBMCs. The chain employs TRBV28 and TRBJ1-4; D not certain. This sequence originates from a woman aged 45-59 years in good health and CMV-seropositive. CDR3 in DNA: TGTGCCAGCAGTTCGGGGTTTGAAAAACTGTTTTTT. It specifies CASSSGFEKLFF.